The present T cell receptor beta chain was sequenced within a study of T cell responses to AZD1222 COVID-19 vaccine. Findings of the study overall: White British donors predominated, females outnumbered males, and clonal diversity was possibly underestimated. Recipients of AZD1222 seropositive at baseline numbered only 5 to 7. Once two AZD1222 doses were given, Spike-specific TCR breadth and depth went up.

Method: immunoSEQ multiplex PCR; TCRdb's copy keeps in-frame clones and lacks some. This table has about 150,000 clones, more than 85% appearing once. Details on this clone: As yet, its antigen is unknown.

CDR1 and CDR2 from the germline V gene are MNHEY and SMNVEV (reference sequence). This CDR3 has 14 residues. V shed 5 bases, J shed 2 bases, and the junction held 6 bases outside the gene matches. The receptor was derived from an adult who received the AZD1222 COVID-19 vaccine. The chain joins TRBV27 to TRBJ2-7; 7 bases agree with TRBD2. The source was peripheral blood, collected 28 days after the second AZD1222 dose. As DNA, the CDR3 is TGTGCCAGCAGTGGAGTTGGGGGGGCCTACGAGCAGTACTTC. This sequence encodes CASSGVGGAYEQYF.